This T cell receptor beta chain came from a study of T cells in localized non-small cell lung cancer. Study-wide points: A denser population of T cells in blood accompanied longer overall survival.

There are 15 residues in the CDR3. Germline V gives CDR1 SGHNT, CDR2 YENEEA. Trimming cost V 5 bases and J 0 bases, with 11 bases left between them. Using immunoSEQ multiplex PCR, the repertoire was profiled, and TCRdb retains in-frame clones only, with some absent. The sample lists over 800 clones, roughly a fifth occurring once. As for this clone: Its specificity is not known.

Investigators took adjacent lung free of atypia at least 2 cm from the tumor margin. The receptor was isolated from a male donor aged 60 or over with stage III squamous cell lung carcinoma. Sequenced material: normal lung tissue next to the tumor, taken before any cancer treatment. The chain joins TRBV11-3 to TRBJ1-5; D remains ambiguous. CDR3 protein: CASSPGRYSNQPQHF. CDR3 in DNA: TGTGCCAGCAGCCCCGGTAGATATAGCAATCAGCCCCAGCATTTT.